This T cell receptor beta chain was recorded in a study of T cells after yellow fever vaccination. TCRdb reprocessed the 5' RACE reads via MiXCR and lists one record per CDR3 protein. The sample lists about 200,000 distinct CDR3 sequences; 3% to 3.5% were seen once. The length of the CDR3 is 14 residues. V lost 5 bases to trimming and J lost 0 bases, with 12 bases between them. CDR1 is SGHRS, CDR2 YFSETQ, per germline. This clonotype has ten or more counts. The receptor comes from a man between 18 and 29 years old who received the YFV17D yellow fever vaccine. The chain couples TRBV5-1 to TRBJ2-7; D call uncertain. The sequences come from CD4+ T cells sorted from PBMCs, collected 10 days after the yellow fever booster vaccination. For the CDR3, the DNA is TGCGCCAGCAGTGGGCAGTTGAGCTCCTACGAGCAGTACTTC. Its translation: CASSGQLSSYEQYF.